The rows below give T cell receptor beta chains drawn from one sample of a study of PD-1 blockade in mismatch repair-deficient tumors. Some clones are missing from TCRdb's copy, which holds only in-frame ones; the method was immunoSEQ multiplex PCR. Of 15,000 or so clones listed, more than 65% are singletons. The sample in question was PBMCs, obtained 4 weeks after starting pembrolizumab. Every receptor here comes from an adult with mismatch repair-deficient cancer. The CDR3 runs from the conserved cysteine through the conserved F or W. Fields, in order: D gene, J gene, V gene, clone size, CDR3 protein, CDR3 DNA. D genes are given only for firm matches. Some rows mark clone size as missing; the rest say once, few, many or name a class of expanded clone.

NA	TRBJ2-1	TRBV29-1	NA	CSVLGTPNSYNEQFF	TGCAGCGTACTCGGGACACCTAATTCCTACAATGAGCAGTTCTTC
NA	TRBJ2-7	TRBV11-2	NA	CASSLGLIYEQYF	TGTGCCAGCAGCTTAGGGCTCATCTACGAGCAGTACTTC
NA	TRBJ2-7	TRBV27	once	CASSNWDNTYEQYF	TGTGCCAGCAGCAACTGGGACAACACCTACGAGCAGTACTTC
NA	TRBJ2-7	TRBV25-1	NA	CASSGSTKRQYF	TGTGCCAGCAGTGGCTCTACGAAAAGGCAGTACTTC
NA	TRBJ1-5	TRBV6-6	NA	CAIQDRMNQPQHF	TGTGCCATCCAGGACAGAATGAATCAGCCCCAGCATTTT
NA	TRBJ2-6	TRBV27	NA	CASSLGWAIFESSGANVLTF	TGTGCCAGCAGTTTAGGCTGGGCCATATTCGAGAGCTCTGGGGCCAACGTCCTGACTTTC
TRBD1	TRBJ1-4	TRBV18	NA	CASSLQGGEKLFF	TGTGCCAGCTCACTACAGGGGGGTGAAAAACTGTTTTTT
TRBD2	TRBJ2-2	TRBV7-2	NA	CASSSTSGKNTGELFF	TGTGCCAGCAGCTCGACTAGCGGGAAGAACACCGGGGAGCTGTTTTTT
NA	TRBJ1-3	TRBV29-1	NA	CSVRGEQGGNTIYF	TGCAGCGTCCGAGGGGAGCAGGGGGGAAACACCATATATTTT
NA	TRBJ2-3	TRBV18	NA	CASSPAGAGTDTQYF	TGTGCCAGCTCACCAGCGGGGGCGGGCACAGATACGCAGTATTTT
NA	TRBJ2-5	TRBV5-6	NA	CASSKQGGEEQYF	TGTGCCAGCAGCAAGCAGGGGGGTGAGGAGCAGTACTTC
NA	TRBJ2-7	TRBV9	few	CASSVGSRGTYEQYF	TGTGCCAGCAGCGTAGGGTCTCGGGGGACCTACGAGCAGTACTTC
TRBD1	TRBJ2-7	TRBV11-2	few	CASSPTTGILEQYF	TGTGCCAGCAGCCCCACGACAGGGATCCTCGAGCAGTACTTC
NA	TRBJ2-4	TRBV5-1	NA	CASSLTGSDIQYF	TGCGCCAGCAGCTTGACAGGGTCCGATATTCAGTACTTC
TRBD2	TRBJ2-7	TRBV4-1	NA	CASSPRTSGLTYEQYF	TGCGCCAGCAGCCCCCGGACTAGCGGGCTGACTTACGAGCAGTACTTC
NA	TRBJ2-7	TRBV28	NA	CASSFMLGQNPYEQYF	TGTGCCAGCAGTTTCATGCTAGGACAGAATCCCTACGAGCAGTACTTC
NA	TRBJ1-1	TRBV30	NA	CAWGLKYYTEAFF	TGTGCCTGGGGCCTTAAATATTACACTGAAGCTTTCTTT
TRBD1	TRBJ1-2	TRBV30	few	CAWSVGGTGYRGYTF	TGTGCCTGGAGTGTAGGCGGGACAGGGTACCGTGGCTACACCTTC
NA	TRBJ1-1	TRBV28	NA	CASSLRRIHTEAFF	TGTGCCAGCAGTTTGAGGCGGATTCACACTGAAGCTTTCTTT
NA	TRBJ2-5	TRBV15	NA	CATSPGGYQETQYF	TGTGCCACCAGCCCCGGCGGGTACCAAGAGACCCAGTACTTC
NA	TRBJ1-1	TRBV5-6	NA	CASSLAGGTNTEAFF	TGTGCCAGCAGCTTGGCGGGGGGAACGAACACTGAAGCTTTCTTT
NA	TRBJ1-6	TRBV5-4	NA	CASSFRDTRSSPLHF	TGTGCCAGCAGCTTTCGGGACACTCGTTCTTCACCCCTCCACTTT
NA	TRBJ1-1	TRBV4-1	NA	CASSQGQWGYNTEAFF	TGCGCCAGCAGCCAAGGTCAATGGGGCTATAACACTGAAGCTTTCTTT
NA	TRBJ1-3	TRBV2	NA	CASTSYGNTIYF	TGTGCCAGCACCTCCTATGGAAACACCATATATTTT
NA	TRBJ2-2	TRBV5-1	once	CASSHTGPNTGELFF	TGCGCCAGCAGCCACACAGGCCCGAACACCGGGGAGCTGTTTTTT
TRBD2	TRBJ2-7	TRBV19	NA	CASKRDGSYEQYF	TGTGCCAGTAAGCGGGACGGCTCCTACGAGCAGTACTTC
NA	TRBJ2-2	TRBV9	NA	CASSEHGEHTGELFF	TGTGCCAGCAGCGAGCACGGGGAGCACACCGGGGAGCTGTTTTTT
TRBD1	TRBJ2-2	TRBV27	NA	CASSFRGRGGELFF	TGTGCCAGCAGTTTCAGGGGGCGAGGCGGGGAGCTGTTTTTT
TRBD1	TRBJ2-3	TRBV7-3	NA	CASSILGQGEDTQYF	TGTGCCAGCAGCATACTTGGACAGGGTGAAGATACGCAGTATTTT
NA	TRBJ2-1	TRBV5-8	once	CASSLGAGYRSYNEQFF	TGTGCCAGCAGCTTGGGGGCAGGGTATCGCTCCTACAATGAGCAGTTCTTC
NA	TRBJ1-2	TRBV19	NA	CASTQGGARYGYTF	TGTGCCAGTACCCAGGGCGGGGCGAGGTATGGCTACACCTTC
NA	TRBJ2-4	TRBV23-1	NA	CASSHKRLAKNIQYF	TGCGCCAGCAGTCATAAGCGCTTAGCCAAAAACATTCAGTACTTC
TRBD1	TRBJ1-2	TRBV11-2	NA	CASRRTGVDGYTF	TGTGCCAGCAGGAGAACAGGGGTAGATGGCTACACCTTC
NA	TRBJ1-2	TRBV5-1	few	CASSLGGPAGYGYTF	TGCGCCAGCAGCTTGGGGGGCCCCGCTGGGTATGGCTACACCTTC
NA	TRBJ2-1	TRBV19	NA	CASSPRIESSYNEQFF	TGTGCCAGTAGTCCCAGGATAGAGAGCTCCTACAATGAGCAGTTCTTC
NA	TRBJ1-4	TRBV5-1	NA	CASSPRTAEKLFF	TGCGCCAGCAGCCCGAGGACTGCTGAAAAACTGTTTTTT
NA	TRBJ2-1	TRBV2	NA	CASSDGLAFNNEQFF	TGTGCCAGCAGTGATGGGCTAGCGTTTAACAATGAGCAGTTCTTC
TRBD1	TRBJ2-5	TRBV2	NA	CASRDRGETQYF	TGTGCCAGCCGGGACAGGGGAGAGACCCAGTACTTC
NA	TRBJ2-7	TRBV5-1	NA	CASSSSSGNYEQYF	TGCGCCAGCAGCTCGAGTTCAGGGAACTACGAGCAGTACTTC
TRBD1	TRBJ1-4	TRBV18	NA	CASSPGTGGTNEKLFF	TGTGCCAGCTCACCCGGGACAGGGGGCACTAATGAAAAACTGTTTTTT
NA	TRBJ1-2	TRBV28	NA	CASREGRVLANYGYTF	TGTGCCAGCAGAGAAGGCAGGGTCCTAGCTAACTATGGCTACACCTTC